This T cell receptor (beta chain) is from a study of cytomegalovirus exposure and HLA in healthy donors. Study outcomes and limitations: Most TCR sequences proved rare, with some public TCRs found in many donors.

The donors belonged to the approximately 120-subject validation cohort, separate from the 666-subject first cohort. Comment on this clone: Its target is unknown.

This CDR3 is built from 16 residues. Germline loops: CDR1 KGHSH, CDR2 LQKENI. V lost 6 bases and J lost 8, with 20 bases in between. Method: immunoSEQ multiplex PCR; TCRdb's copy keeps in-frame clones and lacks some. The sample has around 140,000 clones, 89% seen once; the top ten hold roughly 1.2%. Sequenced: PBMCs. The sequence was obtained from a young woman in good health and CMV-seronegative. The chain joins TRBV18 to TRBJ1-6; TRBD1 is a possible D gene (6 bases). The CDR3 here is CASSPGFRTDYSPLHF. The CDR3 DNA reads TGTGCCAGCTCCCCCGGCTTTAGGACAGACTATTCACCCCTCCACTTT. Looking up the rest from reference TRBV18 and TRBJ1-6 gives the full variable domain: NAGVMQNPRHLVRRRGQEARLRCSPMKGHSHVYWYRQLPEEGLKFMVYLQKENIIDESGMPKERFSAEFPKEGPSILRIQQVVRGDSAAYFCASSPGFRTDYSPLHFGNGTRLTVT.